This TCR beta chain was documented in a study of blood T cells in healthy people across ages. Together with a sample-barcoded 5' primer, a J-beta primer mix was included in a second PCR lasting roughly 6 to 12 cycles. One entry per CDR3 protein, called by TCRdb with MiXCR from the 5' RACE reads. Of approximately 670,000 distinct CDR3 sequences listed, roughly 41% are singletons. The study's findings and limits: With age, beta diversity per million T cells declined roughly linearly, significantly by approximately 40.

This clonotype was seen repeatedly, ten times or more. Its antigen is not identified. The sequencing sample was made of blood. This sequence was found in an older man in good health.

CDR3 DNA sequence: TGTGCCAGCAGCTGGACTAGCGGCCGGGCTTCGAATGAGCAGTTCTTC. This translates into CASSWTSGRASNEQFF. The V call is TRBV11-2, the J call TRBJ2-1, with 10 bases matching TRBD2. The junction had 10 bases not matched to a gene; V was cut back by 4 bases and J by 7 bases. This CDR3 has 16 residues. Germline lookup yields CDR1 SGHAT and CDR2 FQNNGV.